This T cell receptor beta chain originates from a study of regulatory T cells in long-lasting Graves disease. Points from the study as a whole: TRBV28, TRBJ1-2 and TRBJ2-5 were segments that persistent disease favored. Comparison showed that persistent patients shared more public clonotypes (about 3,000) than new patients (approximately 870).

The trim removed 10 bases at V and 9 bases at J, leaving 12 bases unmatched. CDR3 length equals 13 residues. The time point was: persistent/refractory GD, antithyroid drugs over 5 years with positive TRAb. TCR sequences were obtained from RNA taken from PBMCs. Graves' disease diagnoses followed American Thyroid Association guidelines. Arm-PCR of CDR3 regions with iRepertoire HTBI primers generated TCR beta libraries. TCRdb reanalysed the multiplex PCR reads using MiXCR and keeps one entry per CDR3 protein. The sample shows 300,000 to 500,000 distinct CDR3 sequences, roughly 20% of them seen only once. A note on this clonotype: The antigen is not known.

The V gene is TRBV12-3 or TRBV12-4, the J gene TRBJ2-1; 7 bases agree with TRBD2. Here the sequenced sample was peripheral blood mononuclear cells (PBMCs), taken when the disease was refractory, from a patient treated with antithyroid drugs. The receptor comes from a female donor with Graves disease. The CDR3 protein is CATQFAGESEQFF. For the CDR3, the DNA is TGTGCCACCCAGTTCGCGGGAGAGAGTGAGCAGTTCTTC.